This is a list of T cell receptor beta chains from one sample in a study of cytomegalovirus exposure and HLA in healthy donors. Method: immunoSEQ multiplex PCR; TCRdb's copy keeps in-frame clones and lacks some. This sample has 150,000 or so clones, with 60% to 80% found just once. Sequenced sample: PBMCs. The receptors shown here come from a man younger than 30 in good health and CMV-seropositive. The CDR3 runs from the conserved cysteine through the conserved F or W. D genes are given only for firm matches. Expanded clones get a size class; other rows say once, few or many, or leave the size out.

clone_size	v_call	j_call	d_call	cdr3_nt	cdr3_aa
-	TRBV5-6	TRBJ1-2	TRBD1	TGTGCCAGCAGTTTCGACAGGGACTACTATGGCTACACCTTC	CASSFDRDYYGYTF
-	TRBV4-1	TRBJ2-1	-	TGCGCCAGCAGCCCCTGGGGCCAGAGCTCCTACAATGAGCAGTTCTTC	CASSPWGQSSYNEQFF
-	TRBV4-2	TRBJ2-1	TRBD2	TGTGCCAGCAGCCAAGATAGGACTAGCGGGAGGAATGAGCAGTTCTTC	CASSQDRTSGRNEQFF
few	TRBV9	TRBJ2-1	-	TGTGCCAGCAGAGGAGCTGGCAATGAGCAGTTCTTC	CASRGAGNEQFF
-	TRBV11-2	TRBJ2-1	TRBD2	TGTGCCAGCAGCTTGGGACTAGCTCGCAATGAGCAGTTCTTC	CASSLGLARNEQFF
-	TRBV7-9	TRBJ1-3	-	TGTGCCAGCAGCTCCAATCTGGGGGGTTACGGAAACACCATATATTTT	CASSSNLGGYGNTIYF
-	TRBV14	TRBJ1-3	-	TGTGCCAGCAGTAGGGGCCCTGGAAACACCATATATTTT	CASSRGPGNTIYF
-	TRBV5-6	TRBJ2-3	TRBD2	TGTGCCAGCAGCTTCTTTAGCGGGAGGACGCAGTATTTT	CASSFFSGRTQYF
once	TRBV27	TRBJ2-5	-	TGTGCCAGCAGTTTATCGTTACAAGAGACCCAGTACTTC	CASSLSLQETQYF
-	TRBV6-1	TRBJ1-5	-	TGTGCCAGCAGTGACGATATAGCCCGAAATCAGCCCCAGCATTTT	CASSDDIARNQPQHF
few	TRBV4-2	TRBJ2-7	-	TGTGCCAGCAGCCAATCGGCGGGCCTCTCCTACGAGCAGTACTTC	CASSQSAGLSYEQYF
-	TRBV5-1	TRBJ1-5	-	TGCGCCAGGGAAACAGGTGGCAATCAGCCCCAGCATTTT	CARETGGNQPQHF
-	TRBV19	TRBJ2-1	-	TGTGCCAGTAGTTCCCAACGACTTGCCTCCTACAATGAGCAGTTCTTC	CASSSQRLASYNEQFF
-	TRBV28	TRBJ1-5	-	TGTGCCAGCAGACAGAGCAATCAGCCCCAGCATTTT	CASRQSNQPQHF
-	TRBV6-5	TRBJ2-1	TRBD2	TGTGCCAGCAGTCCCCCGGGACTACGCAATGAGCAGTTCTTC	CASSPPGLRNEQFF
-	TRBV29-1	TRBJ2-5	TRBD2	TGCAGCGTTGTGGGTCCCATCGGCGGGACTAAACCTTCCCAGTACTTC	CSVVGPIGGTKPSQYF
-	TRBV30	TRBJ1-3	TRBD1	TGTGCCTGGAGCTTGACAGGGGGGCCTGGAAACACCATATATTTT	CAWSLTGGPGNTIYF
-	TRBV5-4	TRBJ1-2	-	TGTGCCAGCAGCGCACCGGGACTGGCCTATGGCTACACCTTC	CASSAPGLAYGYTF
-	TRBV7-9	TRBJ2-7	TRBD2	TGTGCCAGCAGCTATCCAACTAGCGGCGAGCAGTACTTC	CASSYPTSGEQYF
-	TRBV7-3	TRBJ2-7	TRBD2	TGTGCCAGCAGCCCCCTAGCGGGAGGATTCAACGAGCAGTACTTC	CASSPLAGGFNEQYF
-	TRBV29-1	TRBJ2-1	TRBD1	TGCAGCGCCAAGGGGGCCGGAAATGAGCAGTTCTTC	CSAKGAGNEQFF
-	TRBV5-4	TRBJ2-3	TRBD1	TGTGCCAGCGGGAGGGACAGGGTAGTAGATACGCAGTATTTT	CASGRDRVVDTQYF
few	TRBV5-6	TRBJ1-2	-	TGTGCCAGCAGCTTGGCTGGGGACAGCTACACCTTC	CASSLAGDSYTF
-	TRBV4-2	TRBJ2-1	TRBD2	TGTGCCAGCAGCCAAGAGTGGGAGCGGGAGCTCGACAATGAGCAGTTCTTC	CASSQEWERELDNEQFF
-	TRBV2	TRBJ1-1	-	TGTGCCAGCACCCGGACAGCGAACACTGAAGCTTTCTTT	CASTRTANTEAFF
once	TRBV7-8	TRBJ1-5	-	TGTGCCAGCAGCTTAGCGGGCCCCAGCAATCAGCCCCAGCATTTT	CASSLAGPSNQPQHF